This TCR beta chain was documented in a study of blood T cell repertoires in COVID-19. About the research overall: Acute-phase and convalescent COVID-19 samples originated in the United States, Italy and Spain.

Clones were sequenced by immunoSEQ multiplex PCR, and TCRdb holds only the in-frame ones, with some missing. In the table there are fewer than 300,000 clones, roughly 90% of which are singletons. CDR3 length: 16 residues. CDR1 MNHNS and CDR2 SASEGT come from the germline V gene. Trimming took 4 bases from V and 8 from J; bases not matched to a gene: 14. This receptor was taken from a woman under 40 with acute or convalescent COVID-19. This sequence joins TRBV6-1 and TRBJ2-5; 9 bases are a match to TRBD2. The specimen was peripheral blood. The CDR3 DNA reads TGTGCCAGCAGTGGGGCCCGGCTAGCGGGGCCGTCAACCCAGTACTTC. Translating gives CASSGARLAGPSTQYF.